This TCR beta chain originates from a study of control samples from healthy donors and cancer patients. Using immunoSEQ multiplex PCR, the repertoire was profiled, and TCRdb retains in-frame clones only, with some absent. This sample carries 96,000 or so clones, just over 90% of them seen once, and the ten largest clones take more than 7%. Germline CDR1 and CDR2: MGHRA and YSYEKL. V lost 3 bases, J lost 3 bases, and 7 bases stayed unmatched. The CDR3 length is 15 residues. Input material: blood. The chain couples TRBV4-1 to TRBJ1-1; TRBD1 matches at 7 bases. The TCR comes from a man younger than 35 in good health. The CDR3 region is CASSHPRTGYTEAFF. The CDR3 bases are TGCGCCAGCAGCCATCCACGGACAGGATACACTGAAGCTTTCTTT.